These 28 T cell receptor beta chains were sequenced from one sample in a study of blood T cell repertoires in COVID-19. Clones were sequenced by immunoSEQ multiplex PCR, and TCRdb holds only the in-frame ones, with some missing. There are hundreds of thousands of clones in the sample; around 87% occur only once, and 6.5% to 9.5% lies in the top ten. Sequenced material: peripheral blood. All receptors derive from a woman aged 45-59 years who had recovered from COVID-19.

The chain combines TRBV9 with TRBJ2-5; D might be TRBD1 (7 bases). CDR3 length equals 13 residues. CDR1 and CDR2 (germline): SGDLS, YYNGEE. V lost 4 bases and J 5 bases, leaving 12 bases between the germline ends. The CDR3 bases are TGTGCCAGCAGCCAGGGGGGCCTGGAGACCCAGTACTTC. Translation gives CASSQGGLETQYF.

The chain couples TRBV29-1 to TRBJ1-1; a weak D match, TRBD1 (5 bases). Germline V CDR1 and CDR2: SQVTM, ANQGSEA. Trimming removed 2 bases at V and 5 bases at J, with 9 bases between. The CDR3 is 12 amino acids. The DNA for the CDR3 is TGCAGCGTTGAACAGGGTTGGACTGAAGCTTTCTTT. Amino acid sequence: CSVEQGWTEAFF. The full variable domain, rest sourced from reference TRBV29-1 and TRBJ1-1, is SAVISQKPSRDICQRGTSLTIQCQVDSQVTMMFWYRQQPGQSLTLIATANQGSEATYESGFVIDKFPISRPNLTFSTLTVSNMSPEDSSIYLCSVEQGWTEAFFGQGTRLTVV.

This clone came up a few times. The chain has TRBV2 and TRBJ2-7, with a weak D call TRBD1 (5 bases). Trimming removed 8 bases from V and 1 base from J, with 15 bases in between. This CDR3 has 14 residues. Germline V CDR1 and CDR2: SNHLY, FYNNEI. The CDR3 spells CASHLTAYSYEQYF. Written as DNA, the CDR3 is TGTGCCAGCCATCTGACAGCCTATTCCTACGAGCAGTACTTC.

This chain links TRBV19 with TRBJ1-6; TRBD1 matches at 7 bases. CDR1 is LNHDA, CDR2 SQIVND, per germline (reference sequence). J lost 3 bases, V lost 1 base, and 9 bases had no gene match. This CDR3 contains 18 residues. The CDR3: CASSIVNKQGNYNSPLHF. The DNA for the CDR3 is TGTGCCAGTAGTATAGTAAATAAACAGGGGAACTATAATTCACCCCTCCACTTT. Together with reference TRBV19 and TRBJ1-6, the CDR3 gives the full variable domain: DGGITQSPKYLFRKEGQNVTLSCEQNLNHDAMYWYRQDPGQGLRLIYYSQIVNDFQKGDIAEGYSVSREKKESFPLTVTSAQKNPTAFYLCASSIVNKQGNYNSPLHFGNGTRLTVT.

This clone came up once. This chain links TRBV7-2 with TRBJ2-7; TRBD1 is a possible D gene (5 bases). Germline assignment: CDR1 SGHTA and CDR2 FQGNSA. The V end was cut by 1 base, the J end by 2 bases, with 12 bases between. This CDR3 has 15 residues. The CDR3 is CASSLGIGETYEQYF. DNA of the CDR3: TGTGCCAGCAGCTTAGGGATAGGGGAAACCTACGAGCAGTACTTC.

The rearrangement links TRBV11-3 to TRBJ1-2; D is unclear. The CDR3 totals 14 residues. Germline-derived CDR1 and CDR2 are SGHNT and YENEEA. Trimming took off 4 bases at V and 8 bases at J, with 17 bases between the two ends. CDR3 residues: CASSSSPSGEGYTF. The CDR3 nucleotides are TGTGCCAGCAGCTCCAGCCCTTCAGGCGAAGGCTACACCTTC.

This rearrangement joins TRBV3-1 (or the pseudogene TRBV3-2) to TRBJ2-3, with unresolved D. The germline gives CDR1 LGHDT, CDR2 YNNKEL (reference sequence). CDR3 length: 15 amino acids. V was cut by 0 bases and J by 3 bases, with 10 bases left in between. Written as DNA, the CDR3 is TGTGCCAGCAGCCAAGATTTAAGCAGGACAGATACGCAGTATTTT. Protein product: CASSQDLSRTDTQYF.

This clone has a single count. CDR3 sequence: CASRGGWLMAGSTDTQYF. The CDR3 region has the DNA TGCGCCAGCCGGGGGGGGTGGCTTATGGCGGGAAGCACAGATACGCAGTATTTT. The chain links TRBV4-1 to TRBJ2-3; 8 positions match TRBD2. The V gene end was trimmed by 8 bases and the J gene end by 0 bases; junction bases not matched to a gene: 16. Germline CDR1 and CDR2: MGHRA and YSYEKL. The CDR3 covers 18 residues.

The CDR3 DNA reads TGCAGCGTTGTAGAGGGTAGCGGGAGTCGCTCCTACAATGAGCAGTTCTTC. Encoded protein: CSVVEGSGSRSYNEQFF. The chain couples TRBV29-1 to TRBJ2-1; 9 bases line up with TRBD2. Germline assignment: CDR1 SQVTM and CDR2 ANQGSEA. V dropped 4 bases and J dropped 0; count of bases not matched to a gene: 10. There are 17 residues in the CDR3.

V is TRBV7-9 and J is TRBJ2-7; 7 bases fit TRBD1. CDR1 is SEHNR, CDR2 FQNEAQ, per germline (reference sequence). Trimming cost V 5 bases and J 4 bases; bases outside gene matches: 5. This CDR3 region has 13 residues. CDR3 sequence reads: CASSVDRNYEQYF. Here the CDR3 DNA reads TGTGCCAGCAGCGTGGACAGGAATTACGAGCAGTACTTC.

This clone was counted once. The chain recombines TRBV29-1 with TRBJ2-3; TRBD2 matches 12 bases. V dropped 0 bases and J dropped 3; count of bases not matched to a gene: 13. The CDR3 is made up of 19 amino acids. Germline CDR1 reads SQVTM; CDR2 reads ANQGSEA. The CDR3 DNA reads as TGCAGCGTTGAAGATCCTGCTAGCGGGAGGGCAGGGGGGACAGATACGCAGTATTTT. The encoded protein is CSVEDPASGRAGGTDTQYF.

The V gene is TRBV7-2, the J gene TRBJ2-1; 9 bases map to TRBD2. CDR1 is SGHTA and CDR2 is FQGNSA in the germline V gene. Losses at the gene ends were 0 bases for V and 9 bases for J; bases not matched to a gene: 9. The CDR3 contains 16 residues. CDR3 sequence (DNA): TGTGCCAGCAGCTTAGCTAGCGGGAGAAACGGCGGTGAGCAGTTCTTC. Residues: CASSLASGRNGGEQFF.

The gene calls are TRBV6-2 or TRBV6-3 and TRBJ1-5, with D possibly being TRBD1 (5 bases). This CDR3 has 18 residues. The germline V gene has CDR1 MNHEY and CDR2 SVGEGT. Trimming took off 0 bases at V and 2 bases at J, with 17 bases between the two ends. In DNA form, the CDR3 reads TGTGCCAGCAGTTACTCGTTAAGTCGGGGGGGAGGCAATCAGCCCCAGCATTTT. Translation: CASSYSLSRGGGNQPQHF.

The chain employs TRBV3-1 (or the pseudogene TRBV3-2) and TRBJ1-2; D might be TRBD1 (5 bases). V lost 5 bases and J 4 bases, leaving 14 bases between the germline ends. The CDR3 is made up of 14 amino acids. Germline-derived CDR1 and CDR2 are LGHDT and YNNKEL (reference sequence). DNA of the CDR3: TGTGCCAGCAGCAGTGGGGCCGGGAGCTATGGCTACACCTTC. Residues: CASSSGAGSYGYTF.

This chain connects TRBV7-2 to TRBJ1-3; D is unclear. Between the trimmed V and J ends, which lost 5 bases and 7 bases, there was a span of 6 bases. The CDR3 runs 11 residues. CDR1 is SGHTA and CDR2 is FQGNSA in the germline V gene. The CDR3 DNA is TGTGCCAGCAGCGTTATCAACACCATATATTTT. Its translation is CASSVINTIYF.

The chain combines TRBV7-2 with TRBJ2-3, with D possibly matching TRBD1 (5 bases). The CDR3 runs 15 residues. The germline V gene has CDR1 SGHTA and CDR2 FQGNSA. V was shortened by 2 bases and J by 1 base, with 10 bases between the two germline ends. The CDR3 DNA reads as TGTGCCAGCAGCTTATGGCCCAGGGGCACAGATACGCAGTATTTT. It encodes CASSLWPRGTDTQYF.

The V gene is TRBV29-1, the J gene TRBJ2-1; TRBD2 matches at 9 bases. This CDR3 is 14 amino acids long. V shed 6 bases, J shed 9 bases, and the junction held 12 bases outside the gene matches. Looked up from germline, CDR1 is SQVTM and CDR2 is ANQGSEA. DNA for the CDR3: TGCAGCGTGGCAACTAGCGGGTCTTGGGGTGAGCAGTTCTTC. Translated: CSVATSGSWGEQFF.

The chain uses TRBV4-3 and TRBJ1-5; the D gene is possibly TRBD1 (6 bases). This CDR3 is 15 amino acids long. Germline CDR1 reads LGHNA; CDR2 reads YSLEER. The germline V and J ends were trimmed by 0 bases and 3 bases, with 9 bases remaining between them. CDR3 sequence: CASSQEDSSNQPQHF. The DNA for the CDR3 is TGCGCCAGCAGCCAAGAGGACAGTTCCAATCAGCCCCAGCATTTT.

Written as DNA, the CDR3 is TGTGCCAGCAGAGAAACAGGGAACAATGAGCAGTTCTTC. Residues: CASRETGNNEQFF. J is TRBJ2-1 and V is TRBV27; D perhaps matches TRBD1 (6 bases). The CDR3 loop spans 13 amino acids. The ends were cut back, 6 bases at V and 5 bases at J, with 11 bases in the middle. Germline CDR1 and CDR2: MNHEY and SMNVEV (reference sequence).

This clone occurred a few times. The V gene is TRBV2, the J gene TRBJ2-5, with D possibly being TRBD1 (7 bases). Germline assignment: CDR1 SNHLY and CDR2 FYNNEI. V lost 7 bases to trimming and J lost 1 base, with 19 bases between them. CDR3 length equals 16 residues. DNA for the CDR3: TGTGCCAGCACCGAGGGGGGAGCAGGGGGCCAAGAGACCCAGTACTTC. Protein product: CASTEGGAGGQETQYF. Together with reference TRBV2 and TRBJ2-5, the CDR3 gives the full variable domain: EPEVTQTPSHQVTQMGQEVILRCVPISNHLYFYWYRQILGQKVEFLVSFYNNEISEKSEIFDDQFSVERPDGSNFTLKIRSTKLEDSAMYFCASTEGGAGGQETQYFGPGTRLLVL.

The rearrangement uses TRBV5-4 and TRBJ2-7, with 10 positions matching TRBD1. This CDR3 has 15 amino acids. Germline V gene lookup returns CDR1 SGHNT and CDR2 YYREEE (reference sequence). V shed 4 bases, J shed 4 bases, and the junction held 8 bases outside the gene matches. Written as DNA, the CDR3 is TGTGCCAGCAGCCCTCCGGGACAGGGGCAGTACGAGCAGTACTTC. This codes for CASSPPGQGQYEQYF.

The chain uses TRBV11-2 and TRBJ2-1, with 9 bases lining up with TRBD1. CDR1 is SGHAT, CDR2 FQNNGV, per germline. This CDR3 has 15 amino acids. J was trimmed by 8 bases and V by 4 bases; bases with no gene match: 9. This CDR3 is CASSSSRDRVHEQFF. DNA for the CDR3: TGTGCCAGCAGCTCGTCCCGGGACAGGGTGCATGAGCAGTTCTTC.

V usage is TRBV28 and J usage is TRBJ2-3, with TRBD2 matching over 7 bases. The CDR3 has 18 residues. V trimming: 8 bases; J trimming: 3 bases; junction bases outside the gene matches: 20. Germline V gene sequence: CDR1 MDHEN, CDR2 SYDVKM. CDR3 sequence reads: CASPPRFASGRGTDTQYF. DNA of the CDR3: TGTGCCAGCCCCCCCCGGTTTGCGTCAGGGAGGGGAACAGATACGCAGTATTTT.

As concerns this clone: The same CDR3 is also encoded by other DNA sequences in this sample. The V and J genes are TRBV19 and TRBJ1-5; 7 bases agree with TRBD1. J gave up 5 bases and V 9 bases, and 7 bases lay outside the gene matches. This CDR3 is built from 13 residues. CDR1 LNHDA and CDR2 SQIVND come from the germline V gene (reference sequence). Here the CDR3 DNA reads TGTGCCAGCTCACGGGACAGAGATCAGCCCCAGCATTTT. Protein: CASSRDRDQPQHF.

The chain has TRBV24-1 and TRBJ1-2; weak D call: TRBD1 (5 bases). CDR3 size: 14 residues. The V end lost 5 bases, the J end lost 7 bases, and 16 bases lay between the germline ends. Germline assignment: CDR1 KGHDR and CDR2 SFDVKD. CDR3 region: CATSAPEGDSGYTF. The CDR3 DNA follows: TGTGCCACCAGTGCCCCGGAAGGGGATAGTGGCTACACCTTC.

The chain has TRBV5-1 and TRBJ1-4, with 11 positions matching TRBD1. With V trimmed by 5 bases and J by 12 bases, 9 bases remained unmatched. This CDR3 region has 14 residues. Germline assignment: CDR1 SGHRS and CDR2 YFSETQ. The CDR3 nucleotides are TGCGCCAGCAGACCCGGGACAGGGGGTCACGAACTGTTTTTT. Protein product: CASRPGTGGHELFF.

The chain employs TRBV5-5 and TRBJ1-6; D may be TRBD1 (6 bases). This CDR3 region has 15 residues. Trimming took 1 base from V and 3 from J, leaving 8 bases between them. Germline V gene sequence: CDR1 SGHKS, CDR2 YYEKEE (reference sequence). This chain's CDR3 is CASSLLDSYNSPLHF. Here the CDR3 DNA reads TGTGCCAGCAGCTTGTTGGACAGCTATAATTCACCCCTCCACTTT.

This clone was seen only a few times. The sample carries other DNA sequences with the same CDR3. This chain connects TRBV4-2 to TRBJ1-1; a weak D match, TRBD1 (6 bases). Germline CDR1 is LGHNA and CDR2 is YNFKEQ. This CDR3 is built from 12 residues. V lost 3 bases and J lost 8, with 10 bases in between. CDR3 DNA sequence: TGTGCCAGCAGCCAGGATACAGGGGAAGCTTTCTTT. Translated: CASSQDTGEAFF.